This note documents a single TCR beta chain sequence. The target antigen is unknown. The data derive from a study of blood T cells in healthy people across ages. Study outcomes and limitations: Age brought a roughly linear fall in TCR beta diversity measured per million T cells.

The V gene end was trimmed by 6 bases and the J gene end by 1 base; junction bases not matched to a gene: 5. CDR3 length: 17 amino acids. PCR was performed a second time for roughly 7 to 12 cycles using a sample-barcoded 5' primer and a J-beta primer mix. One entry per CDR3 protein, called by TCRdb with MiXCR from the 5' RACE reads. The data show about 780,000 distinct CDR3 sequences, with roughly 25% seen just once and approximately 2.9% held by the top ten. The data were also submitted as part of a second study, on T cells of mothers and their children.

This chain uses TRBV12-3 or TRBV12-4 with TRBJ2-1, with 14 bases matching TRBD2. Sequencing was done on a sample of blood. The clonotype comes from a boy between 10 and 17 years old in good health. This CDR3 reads CASRPGTSGGSYNEQFF. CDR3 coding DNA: TGTGCCAGCAGACCCGGGACTAGCGGGGGATCCTACAATGAGCAGTTCTTC.